The entry below describes one TCR beta chain. This entry is derived from a study of blood T cell repertoires in COVID-19. Looking at the study overall: Both acute and convalescent COVID-19 samples were obtained from the United States, Italy and Spain.

In the authors' methods: Amplification with reference gene primers provided the estimates of nucleated cell counts. Sequenced by immunoSEQ multiplex PCR; TCRdb stores in-frame clones only, minus some. The V and J calls and clone size are taken from that table; D and trimming were inferred from the DNA. The sample consists of 90,000 or so clones, 85% of them appearing once. In germline, CDR1 is SNHLY, CDR2 FYNNEI. This CDR3 is built from 17 residues. V lost 5 bases and J 2 bases, leaving 16 bases between the germline ends. The chain recombines TRBV2 with TRBJ2-6, with a possible D match to TRBD1 (6 bases). The sample comprised peripheral blood. The source is a man between 60 and 70 years old with acute or convalescent COVID-19. The CDR3 nucleotides are TGTGCCAGCAGTCAACAGGGTGGACAACCTGGGGCCAACGTCCTGACTTTC. Its translation is CASSQQGGQPGANVLTF.